This TCR beta chain was sequenced for a study of human T cells and chemical hapten exposure (dated by TCRdb to about 2021). Study-wide context: For sensitization, 2% DPC in acetone was applied to a 2 cm by 2 cm area of upper inner arm skin. Throughout the approximately 25-week study period, patients were also given weekly therapeutic DPC doses on the scalp. Patch testing was performed on the upper back with Finn chambers containing 0.01% DPC, and the patch tests were scored after 6 days according to International Contact Dermatitis Research Group standards. Alopecia areata with under or over 50% scalp involvement, alopecia totalis and alopecia universalis were represented in the patient cohort, which was mostly female. Libraries were pooled for sequencing, and variation in per-sample TCR yields was attributed mainly to small differences in library volumes within the pool. In alopecia patients, the study followed how the peripheral blood TCR repertoire changed in vivo over primary and secondary sensitization to diphenylcyclopropenone (DPC), a hapten. Blood was sampled from patients pre-sensitization (week 0) and at 2, 6 and about 24 weeks after DPC sensitization. For TCR sequencing, blood came from 25 to 35 alopecia patients at anywhere from one to four time points (pre-sensitization, 2, 6 and 24 weeks). For every blood RNA sample, sequencing covered both the TCR alpha and TCR beta chains. Study-wide conclusions, independent of this receptor: Patch test score correlated positively with the number of PT1 expanded TCRs, reaching significance at thresholds 8, 16 and 32 but not at 4. Repeated subsampling changed both the strength of the expansion versus patch-test correlation and the threshold at which the correlation became significant. Because all patients had alopecia, a presumed autoimmune disease, the immune response of the patients might differ from that of healthy individuals. No change with DPC sensitization was found in the number of TCRs above 1 in 1000 frequency, and no evidence of global repertoire structure alterations was found. Expanded TCRs formed significantly more large CDR3 similarity clusters than pre-sensitization or healthy control sets, consistent with antigen-driven responses.

Preparation of the library involved RACE. The sequencing machine was a NextSeq 500. Library preparation attached unique molecular identifiers to individual cDNA molecules for quantitative, reproducible TCR counting. For the original study's pipeline: The median number of TCRs per sample was around 100,000, ranging from roughly 20,000 to 690,600. The Decombinator software suite was used to annotate V, J and CDR3 in the TCR reads. Every sample was subsampled to the same number of TCRs (28,000) for the PS versus PT1 abundance plots. Expanded TCRs were defined as absent before sensitization and observed at least eight times at the 2-week time point. TCRdb reanalyzed the raw reads on its own, using fastp at Q25 for trimming and MiXCR for clone calling, and kept in-frame beta chains. CDR3 protein duplicates are merged, each entry listing the most common genes and DNA. TCRdb's processing, not the authors', yielded these V and J calls. Across this sample there are approximately 50,000 distinct CDR3 sequences, with approximately 9.6% seen only once. Jointly, the top ten make up 8.5% to 10% of the sample.

As to this clonotype: Its antigen target is currently unknown. No clone much larger than this one lies a single base away; base qualities are absent.

The time point label on this specimen signifies: pre-sensitization, week 0. The treatment or condition label for this specimen denotes: therapeutic diphenylcyclopropenone sensitization with weekly scalp DPC. Total RNA was isolated from unfractionated whole blood collected in Tempus Blood RNA tubes. At each patch-test visit, blood was drawn before the patch test was applied. Patients were eligible if aged 18 to 70, diagnosed with alopecia and judged suitable for DPC therapy, and pregnant patients were excluded. From its cysteine to its phenylalanine, the CDR3 spans 13 amino acids. Just the 39-base CDR3 DNA is kept, in frame starting at base 1. The germline ends are 15 bases apart after V is trimmed by 6 bases and J by 7 bases.

Sequencing was performed on whole blood, taken in connection with sensitization to the hapten diphenylcyclopropenone (DPC). The receptor was isolated from a woman aged 30 to 39 with alopecia areata. Some clones in this sample may be carry-over from other donors' samples. The chain couples TRBV12-3 or TRBV12-4 to TRBJ1-1; the D gene is perhaps TRBD1, on 6 matching bases. The DNA sequence is as follows: TGTGCCAGCAGCACCGGGACATTCAATGAAGCTTTCTTT. It specifies CASSTGTFNEAFF.